This TCR beta chain was obtained from a study of T cell repertoires in aging, cancer and after chemotherapy. Amplification of TCR beta used genomic DNA extracted from peripheral blood. V dropped 3 bases and J dropped 4 bases, with 8 bases sitting between them. Germline V lookup: CDR1 MNHNS, CDR2 SASEGT. The CDR3 sequence is 13 residues long. This clonotype was seen only a few times. TRB rearrangements spanning V, D and J were amplified using mixed TRB-A/B primers. MiXCR was run by TCRdb on the multiplex PCR reads, yielding one entry per CDR3 protein. The data show under 7,000 distinct CDR3 sequences, roughly 29% seen once.

This sequence joins TRBV6-1 and TRBJ2-3; no clear D. Sample: blood. The receptor was derived from a human donor in good health. CDR3 protein: CASSDSLPDTQYF. The CDR3 nucleotides read TGTGCCAGCAGTGATTCTCTCCCAGATACGCAGTATTTT.